This T cell receptor beta chain was identified during a study of OX40 agonist ivuxolimab in advanced cancers. Study background: Hepatocellular carcinoma, melanoma, renal cell or head and neck cancer was diagnosed in the dose-escalation patients. Enrollees could have had prior anti-PD-1, anti-PD-L1 or anti-CTLA-4 therapy, which 40% had received. Study outcomes and limitations: CD4+ T cells averaged fewer expanded clones than CD8+ T cells. Among the lowest peripheral clonal expansion occurred in 0.1-3.0 mg/kg partial responders.

Germline values: CDR1 MNHNS, CDR2 SASEGT. This CDR3 region has 15 residues. After removal of 5 bases from V and 5 bases from J, the junction contained 10 bases not matched to a gene. As regards this clone: Its specificity is not known.

Repertoires were generated with immunoSEQ multiplex PCR, while TCRdb's copy carries only in-frame clones and drops some. The data hold under 80,000 clones, with around nine tenths observed a single time. The specimen comprised CD4+ or CD8+ T cells sorted from blood, sampled in a trial of the OX40 agonist ivuxolimab. The receptor comes from an adult with an advanced solid tumor such as melanoma, head and neck, liver or kidney cancer. The chain has TRBV6-1 and TRBJ2-3; 7 bases align to TRBD2. CDR3 DNA sequence: TGTGCCAGCAGTTCCGGGACTACTACTATAGATACGCAGTATTTT. It codes for CASSSGTTTIDTQYF.